This T cell receptor (beta chain) comes out of a study of blood T cell repertoires in COVID-19. About the study: Sites in the United States, Italy and Spain provided acute and convalescent COVID-19 samples. T cells, B-cell-depleted T cells, or PBMCs supplied cDNA or gDNA.

CDR3 length equals 15 residues. Per the germline V gene, CDR1 is SGHRS and CDR2 is YFSETQ. J was trimmed by 4 bases and V by 4 bases; bases with no gene match: 7. Original data processing: Amplification from reference gene primers served as the basis for estimated nucleated cell counts. The repertoire was sequenced with immunoSEQ multiplex PCR; TCRdb's copy has only in-frame clones and lacks some. The D gene and trimming were derived from the DNA, and the V and J assignments and clone size from that table. The data contain under 250,000 clones, over 75% of them singletons. The Seattle site enrolled patients during active infection and followed them longitudinally.

This chain links TRBV5-1 with TRBJ2-7, with 11 positions matching TRBD2. This clonotype was sampled from a woman in her seventies with COVID-19, enrolled during active disease. Sequencing was performed on peripheral blood. The CDR3 reads CASSPSLAGGYEQYF. The DNA for the CDR3 is TGCGCCAGCAGCCCCTCCCTAGCGGGGGGTTACGAGCAGTACTTC.